This entry lists 17 T cell receptor beta chains sequenced from one sample in a study of neurological immune-mediated disorders. Specified time point: longitudinal time-point 2. Each CDR3 protein gets one entry after TCRdb re-called the 5' RACE reads with MiXCR. The sample has 70,000 to 90,000 distinct CDR3 sequences; 5.8% are singletons. Sequencing input: PBMCs. The receptors were sampled from an older woman with multiple sclerosis.

This clonotype was observed many times. The chain is built from TRBV20-1 and TRBJ2-5; possible D gene TRBD1, 6 bases. V was shortened by 3 bases and J by 1 base, with 12 bases between the two germline ends. CDR1 is DFQATT, CDR2 SNEGSKA, per germline (reference sequence). The CDR3 runs to 14 residues. The CDR3 bases are TGCAGTGCTAGTATGGGGGCGTCCCAAGAGACCCAGTACTTC. As protein: CSASMGASQETQYF.

Ten or more counts support this clonotype. This chain connects TRBV3-1 to TRBJ2-7; D is unresolved. CDR3 length: 14 residues. CDR1 and CDR2 from the germline V gene are LGHDT and YNNKEL (reference sequence). Trimming took off 0 bases at V and 7 bases at J, with 13 bases between the two ends. The CDR3 nucleotides read TGTGCCAGCAGCCAAGATCCGGGTCTGGGGGAGCAGTACTTC. Translated, it gives CASSQDPGLGEQYF.

This clonotype was observed many times. The rearrangement joins TRBV7-2 to TRBJ1-1; no clear D gene. CDR1 and CDR2 (germline): SGHTA, FQGNSA. The CDR3 consists of 15 residues. V lost 0 bases and J lost 5, with 13 bases in between. CDR3 residues: CASSLAEGGRTEAFF. CDR3 sequence (DNA): TGTGCCAGCAGCTTAGCCGAGGGAGGTAGGACTGAAGCTTTCTTT.

This clonotype was recorded many times. This chain links TRBV5-1 with TRBJ2-5; D is possibly TRBD2 (7 bases). Germline assignment: CDR1 SGHRS and CDR2 YFSETQ. V gave up 4 bases and J gave up 3 bases, with 16 bases separating them. The CDR3 has 15 residues. CDR3 DNA: TGCGCCAGCAGCACGCGCCGGGGGGCCGAAGAGACCCAGTACTTC. Its protein product is CASSTRRGAEETQYF.

This clonotype was picked up many times. This rearrangement joins TRBV7-2 to TRBJ1-5; D is unresolved. V was cut by 5 bases and J by 4 bases, with 9 bases left in between. This CDR3 is 13 amino acids long. Germline assignment: CDR1 SGHTA and CDR2 FQGNSA. The CDR3 region is CASSPGVNQPQHF. The CDR3 nucleotides are TGTGCCAGCAGCCCGGGTGTAAATCAGCCCCAGCATTTT.

This clonotype has a count of ten or more. J is TRBJ2-1 and V is TRBV3-1, with TRBD2 as a possible D gene (6 bases). This CDR3 spans 16 amino acids. Trimming stripped 0 bases from V and 4 bases from J, with 13 bases between. The germline V gene has CDR1 LGHDT and CDR2 YNNKEL (reference sequence). CDR3 loop: CASSQEGGSIYNEQFF. CDR3 nucleotide sequence: TGTGCCAGCAGCCAAGAGGGGGGATCCATATACAATGAGCAGTTCTTC.

Many counts were recorded for this clonotype. The chain recombines TRBV5-1 with TRBJ2-7; no clear D. There are 15 residues in the CDR3. Germline CDR1 reads SGHRS; CDR2 reads YFSETQ. V was clipped by 0 bases and J by 2 bases, with 12 bases between them. Here the CDR3 DNA reads TGCGCCAGCAGCTTGGCCCTGGGGTTAGCCTACGAGCAGTACTTC. It specifies CASSLALGLAYEQYF. Complete variable domain (other parts from reference TRBV5-1 and TRBJ2-7): KAGVTQTPRYLIKTRGQQVTLSCSPISGHRSVSWYQQTPGQGLQFLFEYFSETQRNKGNFPGRFSGRQFSNSRSEMNVSTLELGDSALYLCASSLALGLAYEQYFGPGTRLTVT.

This clonotype was counted ten times or more. The chain combines TRBV20-1 with TRBJ2-3; 7 bases agree with TRBD2. This CDR3 has 14 residues. J was trimmed by 6 bases and V by 1 base; bases with no gene match: 7. The germline gives CDR1 DFQATT, CDR2 SNEGSKA (reference sequence). CDR3 loop: CSARGGSGKDTQYF. The CDR3 nucleotides read TGCAGTGCTAGAGGCGGGAGCGGAAAGGATACGCAGTATTTT.

Details on this clonotype: This could be a read error, since a much larger clone is one nucleotide away. The V gene is TRBV6-1, the J gene TRBJ1-1, with D perhaps TRBD1 (5 bases). This CDR3 has 12 amino acids. V lost 7 bases and J 10 bases, leaving 16 bases between the germline ends. From germline, CDR1 is MNHNS and CDR2 SASEGT. DNA of the CDR3: TGTGCCAGCAACCAGGGTCTGCGGGGAGCTTTCTTT. Residues: CASNQGLRGAFF.

This clonotype turned up a few times. The chain uses TRBV6-6 and TRBJ2-2; the D gene could be TRBD1 or TRBD2 (5 bases each). Germline lookup yields CDR1 MNHNY and CDR2 SVGAGI (reference sequence). V lost 6 bases and J lost 3, with 8 bases in between. The CDR3 runs 13 residues. CDR3 amino acids: CASRRGDTGELFF. The CDR3 nucleotides are TGTGCCAGCAGGAGAGGGGACACCGGGGAGCTGTTTTTT.

This clonotype occurred many times. The chain employs TRBV20-1 and TRBJ2-1, with D perhaps being TRBD1 or TRBD2 (5 bases each). Looked up from germline, CDR1 is DFQATT and CDR2 is SNEGSKA (reference sequence). This CDR3 has 14 residues. V lost 6 bases, J lost 10 bases, and 22 bases lay in between. The CDR3 DNA is TGCAGTGCAAAAACCGGGACCGGGATAGGGGAGCAGTTCTTC. Translated: CSAKTGTGIGEQFF.

This clonotype was counted at least ten times. The chain employs TRBV5-1 and TRBJ1-1; 8 bases map to TRBD1. The germline gives CDR1 SGHRS, CDR2 YFSETQ. The CDR3 runs to 12 residues. Trimming cost V 4 bases and J 10 bases; bases outside gene matches: 6. The CDR3 nucleotides read TGCGCCAGCAGCCGGGACAGGAACCGAGCTTTCTTT. Its translation is CASSRDRNRAFF.

This clonotype appeared many times. The chain has TRBV7-8 and TRBJ2-1, with 11 bases fitting TRBD1. The V and J ends lost 5 bases and 9 bases, in that order; junction bases with no gene match: 12. The CDR3 extends over 16 amino acids. Germline V CDR1 and CDR2: SGHVS, FQNEAQ. The CDR3 DNA is TGTGCCAGCAGCCTGGTGGGGGGGACAGGGGGATTTGAGCAGTTCTTC. Amino acids: CASSLVGGTGGFEQFF.

This clonotype was detected many times. The rearrangement uses TRBV24-1 and TRBJ2-1; no clear D. Looked up from germline, CDR1 is KGHDR and CDR2 is SFDVKD. Trimming pared 12 bases from V and 6 bases from J, leaving 20 bases between. This CDR3 region has 14 residues. For the CDR3, the DNA is TGTGCCGTCCATACGGGTCTAGTGGGCAATGAGCAGTTCTTC. Its translation is CAVHTGLVGNEQFF.

In this sample, this clonotype turned up many times. The genes are TRBV27 and TRBJ2-7, with 7 bases that match TRBD2. Germline V gene data show CDR1 as MNHEY and CDR2 as SMNVEV (reference sequence). The ends lost 8 bases at V and 0 bases at J; junction bases unmatched: 1. CDR3 length equals 12 residues. DNA of the CDR3: TGTGCCAGCCGGGGGGACTCCTACGAGCAGTACTTC. Translated: CASRGDSYEQYF.

The sample holds many counts of this clonotype. The gene calls are TRBV3-1 and TRBJ2-7; TRBD2 matches 11 bases. Trimming took 1 base from V and 0 from J; bases not matched to a gene: 8. Looked up from germline, CDR1 is LGHDT and CDR2 is YNNKEL (reference sequence). This CDR3 region has 18 residues. The CDR3 bases are TGTGCCAGCAGCCAAGTGGGTCTAGCGGGGGGATTCTCCTACGAGCAGTACTTC. It specifies CASSQVGLAGGFSYEQYF.

This clonotype was detected a few times. This sequence joins TRBV20-1 and TRBJ2-1; a possible D gene is TRBD1 (6 bases). Trimming stripped 6 bases from V and 3 bases from J, with 12 bases between. In germline, CDR1 is DFQATT, CDR2 SNEGSKA (reference sequence). The CDR3 length is 13 residues. The CDR3 DNA follows: TGCAGTGCAAGGACAGAGAACTACAATGAGCAGTTCTTC. It is translated as CSARTENYNEQFF.